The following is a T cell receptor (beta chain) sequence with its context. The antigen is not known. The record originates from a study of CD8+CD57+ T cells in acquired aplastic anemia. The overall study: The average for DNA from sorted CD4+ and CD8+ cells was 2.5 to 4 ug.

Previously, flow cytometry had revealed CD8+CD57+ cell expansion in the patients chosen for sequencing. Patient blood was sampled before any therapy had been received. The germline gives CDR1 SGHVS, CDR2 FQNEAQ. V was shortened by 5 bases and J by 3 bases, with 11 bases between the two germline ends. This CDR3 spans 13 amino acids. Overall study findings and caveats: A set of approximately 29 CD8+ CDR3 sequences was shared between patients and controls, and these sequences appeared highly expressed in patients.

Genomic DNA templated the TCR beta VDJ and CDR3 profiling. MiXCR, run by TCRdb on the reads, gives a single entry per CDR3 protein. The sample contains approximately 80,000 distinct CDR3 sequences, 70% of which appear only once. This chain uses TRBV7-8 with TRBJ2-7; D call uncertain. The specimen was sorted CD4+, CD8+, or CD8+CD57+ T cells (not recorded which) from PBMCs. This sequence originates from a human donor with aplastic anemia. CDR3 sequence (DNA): TGTGCCAGCAGCCCCGACTCCAACTACGAGCAGTACTTC. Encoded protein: CASSPDSNYEQYF. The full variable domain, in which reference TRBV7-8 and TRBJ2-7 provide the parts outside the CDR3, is GAGVSQSPRYKVAKRGQDVALRCDPISGHVSLFWYQQALGQGPEFLTYFQNEAQLDKSGLPSDRFFAERPEGSVSTLKIQRTQQEDSAVYLCASSPDSNYEQYFGPGTRLTVT.